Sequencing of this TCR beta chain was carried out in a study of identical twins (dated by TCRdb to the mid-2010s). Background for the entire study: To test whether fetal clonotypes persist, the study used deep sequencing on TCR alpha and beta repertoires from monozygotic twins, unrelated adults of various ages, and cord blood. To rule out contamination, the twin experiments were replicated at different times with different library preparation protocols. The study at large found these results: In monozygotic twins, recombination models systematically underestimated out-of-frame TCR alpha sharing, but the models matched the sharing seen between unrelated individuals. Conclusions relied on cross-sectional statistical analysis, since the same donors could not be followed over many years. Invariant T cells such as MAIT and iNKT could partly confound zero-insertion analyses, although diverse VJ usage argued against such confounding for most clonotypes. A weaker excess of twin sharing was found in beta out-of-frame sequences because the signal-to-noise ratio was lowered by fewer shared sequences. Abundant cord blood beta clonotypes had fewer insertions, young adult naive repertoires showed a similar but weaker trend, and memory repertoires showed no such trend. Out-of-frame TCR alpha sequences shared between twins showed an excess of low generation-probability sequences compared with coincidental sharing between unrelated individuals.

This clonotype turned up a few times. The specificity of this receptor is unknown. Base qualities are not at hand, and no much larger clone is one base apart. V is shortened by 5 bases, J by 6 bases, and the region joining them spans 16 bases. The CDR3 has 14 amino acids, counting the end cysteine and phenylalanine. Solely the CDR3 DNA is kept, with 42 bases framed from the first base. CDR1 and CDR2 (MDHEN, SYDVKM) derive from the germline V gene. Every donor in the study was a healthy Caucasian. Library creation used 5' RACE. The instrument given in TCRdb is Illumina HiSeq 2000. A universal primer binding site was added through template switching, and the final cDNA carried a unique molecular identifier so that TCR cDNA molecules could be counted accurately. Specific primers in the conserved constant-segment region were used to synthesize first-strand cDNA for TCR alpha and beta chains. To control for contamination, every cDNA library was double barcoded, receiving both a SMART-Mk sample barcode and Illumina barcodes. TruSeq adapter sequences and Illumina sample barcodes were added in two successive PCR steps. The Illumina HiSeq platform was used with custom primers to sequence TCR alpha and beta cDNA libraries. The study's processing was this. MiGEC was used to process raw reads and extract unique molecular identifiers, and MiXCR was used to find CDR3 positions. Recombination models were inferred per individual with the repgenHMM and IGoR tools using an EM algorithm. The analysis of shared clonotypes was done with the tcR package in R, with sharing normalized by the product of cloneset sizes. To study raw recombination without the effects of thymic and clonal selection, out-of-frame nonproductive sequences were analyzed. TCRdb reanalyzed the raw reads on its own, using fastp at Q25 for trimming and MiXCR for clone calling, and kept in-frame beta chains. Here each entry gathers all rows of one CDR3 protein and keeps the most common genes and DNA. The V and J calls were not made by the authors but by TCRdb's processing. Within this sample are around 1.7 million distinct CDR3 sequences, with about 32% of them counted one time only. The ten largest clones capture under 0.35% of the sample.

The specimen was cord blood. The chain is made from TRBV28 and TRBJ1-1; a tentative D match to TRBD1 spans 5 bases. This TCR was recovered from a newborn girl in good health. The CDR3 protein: CASSRPGRGAEAFF. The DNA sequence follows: TGTGCCAGCAGTCGCCCCGGACGAGGGGCTGAAGCTTTCTTT.